This TCR beta chain was sequenced in a study of blood T cell repertoires in COVID-19. The protocol was immunoSEQ multiplex PCR, while the TCRdb copy is restricted to in-frame clones and leaves out a portion. Among 110,000 to 150,000 clones listed, roughly 80% were seen once. Sequenced material: peripheral blood. This clonotype was sampled from a human donor in a cohort sampled during active COVID-19.

In DNA, the CDR3 is TGTGCCAGCAGCCAAGATTTTGCGGGGGGAAGGAGCTACACCTTC. Translating it yields CASSQDFAGGRSYTF. The chain links TRBV3-1 (or the pseudogene TRBV3-2) to TRBJ1-2, with D possibly matching TRBD1 (5 bases). Germline V lookup: CDR1 LGHDT, CDR2 YNNKEL (reference sequence). Trimming removed 0 bases from V and 9 bases from J, with 17 bases in between. The CDR3 totals 15 residues.